A single sample is the source of the 3 T cell receptor beta chains below, sequenced in a study of cytomegalovirus exposure and HLA in healthy donors (dated by TCRdb to about 2017). Library preparation was by the immunoSEQ multiplex PCR assay. The multiplex PCR relied on a mix of 60 forward primers for TCR Vbeta segments and 13 reverse primers for TCR Jbeta segments. TCRdb carries this immuneACCESS record with in-frame sequences only. Its versions omit some clonotypes, under half of them owing to an unresolved V gene in the studies checked, with the rest unexplained. The sample profile shows 250,000 to 350,000 clones; roughly 85% of them were found once. The top ten hold around 4% of the sample. Sequenced input: PBMCs. The receptors derive from a man aged 40-49 years in good health and CMV-seropositive.

The chain uses TRBV29-1 and TRBJ1-2, with D perhaps matching TRBD1 (5 bases). The V gene's germline CDR1 is SQVTM and CDR2 ANQGSEA. V dropped 2 bases and J dropped 4 bases, with 14 bases sitting between them. The CDR3 length is 14 residues. The CDR3 region is CSVELGQGGYGYTF. The CDR3 nucleotides read TGCAGCGTTGAACTGGGGCAGGGAGGCTATGGCTACACCTTC.

This clone came up once. The V call is TRBV7-3, the J call TRBJ2-1; D gene unclear. Germline CDR1 is SGHTA and CDR2 is FQGTGA. There are 13 residues in the CDR3. Trimming took 5 bases from V and 9 from J, leaving 14 bases between them. The CDR3 sequence: CASSPDLTGEQFF. The CDR3 DNA reads TGTGCCAGCAGCCCAGACTTGACTGGTGAGCAGTTCTTC.

V and J are TRBV19 and TRBJ2-2; 15 bases are a match to TRBD2. This CDR3 comprises 17 residues. Germline CDR1 and CDR2: LNHDA and SQIVND (reference sequence). V trimming: 1 base; J trimming: 3 bases; junction bases outside the gene matches: 0. The DNA for the CDR3 is TGTGCCAGTAGTATAGGGACTAGCGGGAGGGACACCGGGGAGCTGTTTTTT. Its translation: CASSIGTSGRDTGELFF.